The sequence of this T cell receptor (beta chain) was determined in a study of cytomegalovirus exposure and HLA in healthy donors (dated by TCRdb to the late 2010s). For context, the study as a whole: In an earlier analysis of some 610 of the donors, roughly 300 Gb of sequence data and 90 million to 130 million unique TCR beta sequences from 150 million to 200 million T cells were reported. Roughly 300 gigabases of sequencing data and around 88 million unique TCR sequences made up an early release that covered 640 HLA-typed donors. Of the 300 to 400 genotyped donors, approximately 82% fell in the genetic ancestry cluster associated with self-reported Caucasian donors. The aim of the study was to test whether cataloging public T cell receptors could identify signatures of past pathogen exposure. The T cell repertoires of around 670 subjects were profiled by immunosequencing and related to cytomegalovirus serostatus. Besides the first cohort of roughly 700 subjects, a separate validation cohort made up of roughly 120 different subjects was used. To predict cytomegalovirus infection status, the study combined high-throughput TCR immunosequencing, statistical association of individual TCRs with disease status, and machine learning. To study patterns of TCR occurrence, a later analysis re-analyzed previously published TCR beta repertoires from around 670 donors and added high-resolution HLA genotyping. Rather than drawing on any new phenotypic data, the later analysis identified candidate immune exposures from TCR beta sequences and the way those sequences occurred across donors. In an earlier analysis of 550 to 700 of the donors, high-throughput TCR beta sequencing was used to judge whether each TCR beta V gene segment behaved as functional or pseudogenic. Donor age, sex, ethnicity and CMV serostatus were compiled together with the repertoire data. A later genetic analysis took genome-wide SNP genotypes for about 60% of the roughly 670 donors and used that subset as a discovery cohort. Every repertoire in the discovery cohort had been generated on one and the same sequencing platform. Both class I and class II loci were covered by HLA typing, at four-digit resolution. The number of donors typed differed by locus, with roughly 629-640 for A, B, C, DRB1 and DQB1, around 500 for DQA1, over 600 for DPA1, and some 470 for DPB1. About five DR-DQ haplotypes were handled as single units for association and clustering because linkage in the cohort was strong. Among 300 to 500 genotyped donors of the cohort, an average of around 250,000 unique TCR beta nucleotide sequences was sequenced per donor, of which approximately 18% were non-productive.

The library was made by the immunoSEQ multiplex PCR assay. The multiplex PCR relied on a mix of 60 forward primers for TCR Vbeta segments and 13 reverse primers for TCR Jbeta segments. A multiplex PCR assay on genomic DNA amplified the CDR3 region of rearranged TCR beta genes. The Illumina HiSeq System was used to sequence the amplified TCR beta libraries as 87-base-pair reads. The authors' pipeline ran thus. A later analysis counted some 74 million unique TCR beta chains across the 690 or so repertoires, and some 12 million of these chains were shared by at least two donors. Raw reads were error-corrected and collapsed into unique sequences by a nearest-neighbor algorithm in which closely related sequences were merged to remove PCR and sequencing errors. V, D and J gene segments were assigned by aligning CDR3 sequences to IMGT reference sequences. Each retained sequence needed at least a six-nucleotide match to both a V gene segment and a J gene segment. Rearrangements were called productive when the CDR3 lacked stop codons and stayed in frame with V and J; all others were non-productive. CDR3 was defined by IMGT convention, running from the second conserved V-encoded cysteine to the conserved J-encoded phenylalanine. In an earlier analysis of roughly 580 of the donors, sequences lacking an unambiguous match to a single V gene segment were excluded. In an earlier analysis of about 590 of the donors, a V segment was called functional when productive rearrangements were above 56.7%, and segregating when the standard deviation between donors exceeded 5%. A statistical classification framework was built to diagnose cytomegalovirus status from the catalog of TCR beta chain sequences. In a later analysis, V and J genes were assigned by comparing TCR nucleotide sequences against IMGT/GENE-DB human TR gene sequences. In a later analysis, CDR3 sequences and most-parsimonious VDJ recombination scenarios were assigned using the TCRdist pipeline. In a later analysis, each TCR beta chain was defined by its CDR3 amino acid sequence together with its V-gene family, and reads without a unique V-gene family were excluded. To address suspected cross-contamination and a sequencing artifact, a later analysis removed approximately 590 highly shared, low-generation-probability nucleotide sequences. For each public chain, a later analysis derived a clonal expansion index from normalized ranks of inferred template counts within each repertoire. In a later analysis, generation probabilities were computed with a VDJ recombination model fitted to out-of-frame rearrangements, and the resulting probabilities were checked against IGoR. In a later analysis, hypergeometric tests were used to score TCR-TCR, TCR-HLA and TCR-CMV co-occurrence, with a repertoire-size bias correction applied to TCR pairs. False discovery rates were estimated in a later analysis by permuting HLA or CMV assignments 20 times. In a later analysis, co-occurring TCRs were grouped with DBSCAN, and TCRdist sequence similarity was added when clustering was performed within HLA-allele-positive subsets. For co-occurrence clustering, repertoires with fewer than 30,000 or more than 120,000 public chains were excluded, along with several repertoires with anomalous nucleotide sharing. The table comes from immuneACCESS by way of TCRdb, which keeps in-frame sequences with V and J called. Part of the clones is missing from these tables; in studies checked, under half for an unresolved V gene and the rest for unknown reasons. D and trimming were read from the DNA, whereas the V and J calls and clone size are those reported in that table. A total of under 200,000 clones appear in this sample, more than 65% of them only once. Roughly 1.9% of the sample rests with the top ten.

A few counts support this clone. It has no known antigen specificity. Per-base quality was not reported, and no clone a single base away is much larger than it. The cohort comprised some 680 healthy bone marrow donors. At the time of sampling, all cohort members were nominally healthy, though unrecorded immune exposures were likely present. The donor was CMV seronegative and belonged to the group of 320 or so seronegative cohort members. A peripheral blood sample was provided by each donor, and peripheral blood mononuclear cells were used for TCR beta sequencing. Genomic DNA was extracted from the blood cell samples with the Qiagen DNeasy Blood Extraction Kit. The paper's findings and limits, for the study overall: Because the 87-base-pair reads could not distinguish some IMGT-functional V segments, including TRBV6-2 and TRBV6-3, those segments were excluded. Most TCR sequences were observed very rarely across donors, whereas some public TCRs were present in many individuals. This cohort had only TCR beta chains sequenced, and the lack of alpha or paired-chain data limited which features could be detected. A further reported finding was that TCR beta sequences accurately predicted the HLA-A and HLA-B alleles for most subjects in the first cohort. Most CMV-associated TCR beta chains appeared to be HLA-restricted in a later analysis, and the HLA associations seemed to be driven largely by CMV exposure. For the cohort, immune exposure information was limited to CMV serostatus. In both the original and validation cohorts, the classifier was reported to diagnose cytomegalovirus status with high specificity and sensitivity. Correlated functional status among segregating V segments might be attributable to linkage disequilibrium, but an unknown experimental factor could not be ruled out. Because some donors lacked HLA typing at each locus, the association tests relied only on the typed subset. In vitro tests confirmed that a few of the cytomegalovirus-associated TCR beta chains recognize cytomegalovirus antigens. According to a later analysis, parvovirus B19, influenza, CMV and Epstein-Barr virus appeared linked to several top co-occurrence clusters. V-gene and J-gene trimming of TCR beta chains was associated with a missense DCLRE1C variant in a later genetic analysis, and the association was replicated in an independent cohort. According to the authors, the approach could potentially be generalized to other disease states and immunological phenotypes. When HLA alleles, especially DR and DQ, strongly co-occurred, TCR associations were difficult to assign to individual alleles. A later analysis found that TCR association rates varied across HLA loci, with DRB1 alleles showing the most associated TCRs and HLA-C alleles the fewest. A later genetic analysis reported fewer N-insertions in productive TCRs among donors in an Asian-associated ancestry cluster than the roughly 690-donor mean. In a later analysis, HLA-associated TCR beta chains were found to be more clonally expanded and to have lower generation probabilities than equally common non-associated chains. A cluster of highly shared sequence variants was judged likely to be a technical artifact of the sequencing pipeline. The earlier analysis of approximately 540 of the donors excluded roughly 16 rarely observed V segments, including chromosome 9 orphons, because counts were too low. The study gave a list of 150 to 200 TCR beta chains associated with cytomegalovirus. Presence/absence analyses assumed roughly uniform sequencing depth across donors, an assumption that may not hold. Broadly in line with IMGT annotations, most TCR beta V segments showed up in productive rearrangements about 90% or about 30% of the time in an earlier analysis of some 590 of the donors. Specific HLA alleles were associated with some 15,000 TCR beta sequences at a false discovery rate of 0.05 in a later analysis.

The CDR3 goes from the cysteine to the phenylalanine over 18 residues. Of all the DNA, just the CDR3 is kept, 54 bases in frame from base 1. The trim is 0 bases for V and 3 bases for J, with a gap of 18 bases between the germline ends. CDR1 SGDLS and CDR2 YYNGEE are derived from the germline V gene. The TCR sequence derives from a woman aged 25 to 39 in good health and CMV-seronegative. The V and J genes are TRBV9 and TRBJ2-2, with a weak D call of TRBD2 (5 bases match). Sequencing used PBMCs. The CDR3 loop reads CASSVGDPSTWDTGELFF. The DNA is TGTGCCAGCAGCGTAGGGGATCCTAGCACTTGGGACACCGGGGAGCTGTTTTTT. With the rest looked up from the reference TRBV9 and TRBJ2-2 genes rather than sequenced, the full variable domain is DSGVTQTPKHLITATGQRVTLRCSPRSGDLSVYWYQQSLDQGLQFLIQYYNGEERAKGNILERFSAQQFPDLHSELNLSSLELGDSALYFCASSVGDPSTWDTGELFFGEGSRLTVL.